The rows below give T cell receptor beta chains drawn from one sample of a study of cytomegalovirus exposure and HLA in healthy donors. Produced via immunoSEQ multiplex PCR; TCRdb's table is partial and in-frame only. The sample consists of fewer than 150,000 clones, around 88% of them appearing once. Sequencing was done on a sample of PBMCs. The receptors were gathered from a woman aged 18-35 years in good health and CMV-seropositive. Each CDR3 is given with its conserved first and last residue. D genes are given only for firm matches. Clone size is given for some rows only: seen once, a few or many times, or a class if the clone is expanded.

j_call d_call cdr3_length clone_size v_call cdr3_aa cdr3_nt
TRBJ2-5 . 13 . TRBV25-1 CASSEPAGRTQYF TGTGCCAGCAGTGAACCGGCGGGGCGGACCCAGTACTTC
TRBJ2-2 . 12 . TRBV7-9 CASSPLTGELFF TGTGCCAGCAGCCCGTTAACCGGGGAGCTGTTTTTT
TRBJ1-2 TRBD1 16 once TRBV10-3 CAISEPAGTGNYGYTF TGTGCCATCAGTGAGCCCGCCGGGACAGGAAACTATGGCTACACCTTC
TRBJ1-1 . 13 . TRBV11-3 CASSFYGDTEAFF TGTGCCAGCAGCTTTTACGGAGACACTGAAGCTTTCTTT
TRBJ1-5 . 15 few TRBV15 CATSRDPVGDQPQHF TGTGCCACCAGCAGAGATCCGGTCGGAGATCAGCCCCAGCATTTT
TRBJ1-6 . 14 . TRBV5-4 CASSLGGGRSPLHF TGTGCCAGCAGCCTAGGGGGTGGAAGATCACCCCTCCACTTT
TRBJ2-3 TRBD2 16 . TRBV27 CASSPLAGGYTDTQYF TGTGCCAGCAGTCCTCTAGCGGGGGGCTACACAGATACGCAGTATTTT
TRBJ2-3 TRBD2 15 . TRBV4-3 CASSLSSGSTDTQYF TGCGCCAGCAGCCTATCTAGCGGGAGCACAGATACGCAGTATTTT
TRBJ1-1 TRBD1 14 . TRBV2 CASTIQGAGTEAFF TGTGCCAGCACGATACAGGGGGCCGGCACTGAAGCTTTCTTT
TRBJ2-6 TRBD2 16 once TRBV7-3 CASSGTSGAGANVLTF TGTGCCAGCAGCGGGACTAGCGGGGCTGGGGCCAACGTCCTGACTTTC
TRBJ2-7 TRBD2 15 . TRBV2 CASSLGLAGAYEQYF TGTGCCAGCAGCCTTGGACTAGCGGGGGCCTACGAGCAGTACTTC
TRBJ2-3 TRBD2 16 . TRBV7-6 CASSLGIAGGTDTQYF TGTGCCAGCAGCTTAGGAATAGCGGGGGGCACAGATACGCAGTATTTT
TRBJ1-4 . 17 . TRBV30 CAWSAGRWSIYPGKLFF TGTGCCTGGAGTGCGGGTCGGTGGTCGATATATCCTGGAAAACTGTTTTTT
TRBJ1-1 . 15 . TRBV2 CASRPEAAGSTEAFF TGTGCCAGCAGGCCGGAGGCCGCCGGGAGCACTGAAGCTTTCTTT
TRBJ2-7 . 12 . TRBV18 CASSPFSGEQYF TGTGCCAGCTCACCCTTTTCGGGCGAGCAGTACTTC
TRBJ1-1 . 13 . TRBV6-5 CASSYAMNTEAFF TGTGCCAGCAGTTACGCTATGAACACTGAAGCTTTCTTT
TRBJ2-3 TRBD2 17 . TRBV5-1 CASSLELAGASQYTQYF TGCGCCAGCAGCTTGGAGCTAGCGGGGGCCTCACAGTATACGCAGTATTTT
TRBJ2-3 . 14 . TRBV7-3 CASSLTGRTDTQYF TGTGCCAGCAGCTTAACGGGGCGCACAGATACGCAGTATTTT
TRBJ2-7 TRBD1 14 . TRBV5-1 CASSLDRGTYEQYF TGCGCCAGCAGCTTGGACAGGGGGACCTACGAGCAGTACTTC
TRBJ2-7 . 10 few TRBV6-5 CAVGDYEQYF TGTGCAGTTGGAGACTACGAGCAGTACTTC
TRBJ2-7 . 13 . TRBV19 CASSLTGVYEQYF TGTGCCAGTAGTCTTACGGGGGTCTACGAGCAGTACTTC
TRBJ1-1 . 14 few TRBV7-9 CASSLGQMNTEAFF TGTGCCAGCAGCTTAGGACAGATGAACACTGAAGCTTTCTTT
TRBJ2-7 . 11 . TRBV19 CASGGRYEQYF TGTGCCAGCGGAGGTCGCTACGAGCAGTACTTC
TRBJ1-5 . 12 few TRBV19 CATQAFGQPQHF TGTGCCACCCAGGCCTTTGGTCAGCCCCAGCATTTT
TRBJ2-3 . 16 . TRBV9 CASSPRGGGGTDTQYF TGTGCCAGCAGCCCGAGAGGGGGCGGGGGCACAGATACGCAGTATTTT
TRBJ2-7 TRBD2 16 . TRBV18 CASSPAFGGSSYEQYF TGTGCCAGCTCACCGGCCTTCGGGGGGAGCTCCTACGAGCAGTACTTC
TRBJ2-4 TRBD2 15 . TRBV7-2 CASSFVAGEGDIQYF TGTGCCAGCAGCTTCGTAGCGGGAGAGGGAGACATTCAGTACTTC
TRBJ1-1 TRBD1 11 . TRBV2 CASHRQGGAFF TGTGCCAGCCATCGACAGGGTGGGGCTTTCTTT
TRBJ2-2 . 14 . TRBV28 CASSLEGDTGELFF TGTGCCAGCAGTTTAGAGGGAGACACCGGGGAGCTGTTTTTT
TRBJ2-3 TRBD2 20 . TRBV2 CASSVRSGGPKLTSTDTQYF TGTGCCAGCAGTGTCCGTTCGGGGGGGCCAAAACTCACTAGCACAGATACGCAGTATTTT
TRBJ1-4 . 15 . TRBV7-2 CASSLRPGTGEKLFF TGTGCCAGCAGCTTACGTCCAGGGACTGGGGAAAAACTGTTTTTT
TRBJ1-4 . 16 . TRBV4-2 CASSQKGRAGREKLFF TGTGCCAGCAGCCAGAAAGGAAGGGCAGGGAGGGAAAAACTGTTTTTT
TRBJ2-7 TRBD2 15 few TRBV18 CASSPPGGASYEQYF TGTGCCAGCTCACCACCCGGGGGGGCATCTTACGAGCAGTACTTC
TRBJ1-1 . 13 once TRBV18 CASLRGGNTEAFF TGTGCCAGCTTACGGGGGGGGAACACTGAAGCTTTCTTT
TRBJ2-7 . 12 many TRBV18 CASSPPGQQQYF TGTGCCAGCTCACCACCGGGGCAGCAGCAGTACTTC
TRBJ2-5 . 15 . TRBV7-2 CASSSQGRQQETQYF TGTGCCAGCAGCTCCCAGGGCAGACAACAAGAGACCCAGTACTTC
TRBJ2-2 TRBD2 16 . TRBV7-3 CASSLRLAGLTGELFF TGTGCCAGCAGCTTAAGACTAGCGGGGCTCACCGGGGAGCTGTTTTTT
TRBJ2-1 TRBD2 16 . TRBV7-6 CASSLSPAGFYNEQFF TGTGCCAGCAGCTTATCGCCAGCGGGATTCTACAATGAGCAGTTCTTC
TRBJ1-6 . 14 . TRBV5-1 CASSMTVRDSPLHF TGCGCCAGCAGCATGACAGTCCGGGATTCACCCCTCCACTTT
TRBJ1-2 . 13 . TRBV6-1 CASNPRGNYGYTF TGTGCCAGCAATCCCCGGGGGAACTATGGCTACACCTTC
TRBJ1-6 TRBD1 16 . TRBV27 CASSSGQGAYNSPLHF TGTGCCAGCAGTTCGGGACAGGGGGCCTATAATTCACCCCTCCACTTT
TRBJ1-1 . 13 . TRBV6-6 CASADRMNTEAFF TGTGCCAGCGCCGACAGGATGAACACTGAAGCTTTCTTT
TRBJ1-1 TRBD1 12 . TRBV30 CAWDRETTEAFF TGTGCCTGGGACAGGGAGACCACTGAAGCTTTCTTT
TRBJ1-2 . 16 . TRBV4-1 CASSQDEDRHGLGYTF TGCGCCAGCAGCCAAGATGAGGACAGACATGGGCTTGGCTACACCTTC
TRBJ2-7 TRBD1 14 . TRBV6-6 CASMVRDRSYEQYF TGTGCCAGCATGGTACGGGACAGGTCTTACGAGCAGTACTTC
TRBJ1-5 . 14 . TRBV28 CASSLELSNQPQHF TGTGCCAGCAGTTTGGAGCTGAGCAATCAGCCCCAGCATTTT
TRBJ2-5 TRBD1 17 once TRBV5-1 CASSSFPGQGIQETQYF TGCGCCAGCAGCTCGTTCCCGGGACAGGGGATTCAAGAGACCCAGTACTTC
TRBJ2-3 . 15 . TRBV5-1 CASSLLQGNTDTQYF TGCGCCAGCTCCCTCTTGCAGGGTAACACAGATACGCAGTATTTT
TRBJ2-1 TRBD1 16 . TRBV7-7 CASPGRSGQGYNEQFF TGTGCTAGCCCTGGGCGCTCGGGACAGGGATACAATGAGCAGTTCTTC
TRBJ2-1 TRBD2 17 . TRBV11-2 CASSLGDGAGLYNEQFF TGTGCCAGCAGCTTAGGCGACGGAGCGGGGTTATACAATGAGCAGTTCTTC
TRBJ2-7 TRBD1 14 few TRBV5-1 CASSAWDSSYEQYF TGCGCCAGCAGCGCCTGGGACAGCTCCTACGAGCAGTACTTC
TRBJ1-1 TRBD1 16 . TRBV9 CASSLNRDRGDFEAFF TGTGCCAGCAGCCTGAACCGGGACAGGGGAGACTTCGAAGCTTTCTTT
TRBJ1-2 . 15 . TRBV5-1 CASSLEYYTGNGYTF TGCGCCAGCAGCTTGGAATACTACACAGGGAACGGCTACACCTTC
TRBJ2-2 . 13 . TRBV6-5 CASSYSSAGELFF TGTGCCAGCAGTTACTCGAGCGCCGGGGAGCTGTTTTTT
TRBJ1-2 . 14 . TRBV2 CASTPGEELYGYTF TGTGCCAGCACCCCCGGGGAGGAGCTCTATGGCTACACCTTC
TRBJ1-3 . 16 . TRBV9 CASSVATGSSGNTIYF TGTGCCAGCAGCGTAGCTACGGGGTCCTCTGGAAACACCATATATTTT
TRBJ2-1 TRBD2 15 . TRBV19 CASSNRTSGNNEQFF TGTGCCAGTAGTAACCGGACTAGCGGGAACAATGAGCAGTTCTTC
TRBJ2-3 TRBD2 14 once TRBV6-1 CASSTRTSEDTQYF TGTGCCAGCAGTACCCGGACTAGCGAGGATACGCAGTATTTT
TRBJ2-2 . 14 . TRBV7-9 CASSLVERPGELFF TGTGCCAGCAGCTTAGTGGAGAGGCCCGGGGAGCTGTTTTTT
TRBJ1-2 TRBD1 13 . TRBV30 CAWSEGGFYGYTF TGTGCCTGGAGTGAAGGGGGCTTCTATGGCTACACCTTC